What follows are 8 T cell receptor beta chains derived from one specimen sequenced in a study of metastatic and nonmetastatic thyroid tumors. Not a single patient had been given any form of treatment at any point before undergoing thyroid surgery. TCRdb reprocessed the PCR reads via MiXCR. The table shows about 90,000 clones, with less than 10% occurring only once. Sequencing was done on a sample of blood. These receptors came from a female donor with papillary thyroid cancer or a benign thyroid nodule (not recorded which). Some clones in this sample may be carry-over from other donors' samples.

This clone was seen repeatedly, ten times or more. The chain recombines TRBV20-1 with TRBJ2-7; D remains ambiguous. The CDR3 is 12 residues long. Trimming took 3 bases from V and 0 from J, leaving 6 bases between them. CDR1 and CDR2 (germline): DFQATT, SNEGSKA (reference sequence). The CDR3 nucleotides read TGCAGTGCTAGGAAAGACTCCTACGAGCAGTACTTC. Translating gives CSARKDSYEQYF.

This clone was observed at least ten times. This chain links TRBV6-1 with TRBJ2-7; the D gene could be TRBD1 or TRBD2 (5 bases each). Looked up from germline, CDR1 is MNHNS and CDR2 is SASEGT. V was shortened by 0 bases and J by 2 bases, with 11 bases between the two germline ends. The CDR3 is 15 amino acids. This CDR3 reads CASSEAGGTTYEQYF. For the CDR3, the DNA is TGTGCCAGCAGTGAAGCTGGGGGTACCACCTACGAGCAGTACTTC.

V usage is TRBV6-1 and J usage is TRBJ2-2, with D possibly matching TRBD2 (7 bases). Germline V gives CDR1 MNHNS, CDR2 SASEGT. V was pared by 5 bases and J by 4 bases, with 14 bases between. CDR3 length: 15 amino acids. The CDR3 here is CASSLGGPSTGELFF. The CDR3 DNA reads as TGTGCCAGCAGTCTGGGGGGGCCTAGCACCGGGGAGCTGTTTTTT.

Details on this clone: A much bigger clone sits one base away, suggesting this may be a read error. This sample also contains other DNA sequences that code for the same CDR3. CDR3 in amino acids: CASSALPRGNYGCTF. For the CDR3, the DNA is TGTGCCAGCAGTGCTCTTCCTAGGGGAAACTATGGCTGCACCTTC. The chain carries TRBV9 and TRBJ1-2; the D gene is possibly TRBD1 (5 bases). The CDR3 sequence is 15 residues long. CDR1 and CDR2 (germline): SGDLS, YYNGEE.

This clone was recorded only once. A much larger clone lies a single base off, so this may be a read error. The same CDR3 also results from other DNA sequences found in this sample. The chain combines TRBV11-2 with TRBJ2-5, with no clear D. Germline V gene lookup returns CDR1 SGHAT and CDR2 FQNNGV. V dropped 5 bases and J dropped 5 bases, with 6 bases sitting between them. The CDR3 totals 11 residues. The CDR3 region is CASSVRETQYF. The CDR3 DNA sequence: TGTGCCAGCAGCGTACGCGAGACCCAGTACTTC.

The V and J genes are TRBV5-1 and TRBJ1-2; 7 positions agree with TRBD1. Germline V gives CDR1 SGHRS, CDR2 YFSETQ. Losses at the gene ends were 0 bases for V and 3 bases for J; bases not matched to a gene: 2. The CDR3 totals 14 residues. The CDR3 sequence is CASSLAGTDYGYTF. CDR3 coding DNA: TGCGCCAGCAGCTTGGCCGGGACAGACTATGGCTACACCTTC.

There are many counts of this clone. The rearrangement uses TRBV30 and TRBJ1-1, with D unclear. V was shortened by 0 bases and J by 5 bases, with 13 bases between the two germline ends. The CDR3 totals 14 residues. Germline V gives CDR1 GTSNPN, CDR2 SVGIG (reference sequence). The CDR3 loop is CAWSVLSLGTEAFF. Written as DNA, the CDR3 is TGTGCCTGGAGTGTACTATCATTAGGGACTGAAGCTTTCTTT.

This clone was counted many times. The V and J genes are TRBV15 and TRBJ1-5, with 8 bases fitting TRBD1. CDR3 length: 17 amino acids. Germline CDR1 LNHNV, CDR2 YYDKDF (reference sequence). With V trimmed by 5 bases and J by 1 base, 10 bases remained unmatched. The CDR3 bases are TGTGCCACCAGCCCTACGCAGGGGGCAATGAGCAATCAGCCCCAGCATTTT. It is translated as CATSPTQGAMSNQPQHF. The complete variable domain, with remaining parts taken from reference TRBV15 and TRBJ1-5, reads DAMVIQNPRYQVTQFGKPVTLSCSQTLNHNVMYWYQQKSSQAPKLLFHYYDKDFNNEADTPDNFQSRRPNTSFCFLDIRSPGLGDTAMYLCATSPTQGAMSNQPQHFGDGTRLSIL.